Below, 2 T cell receptor beta chains from the same sample are listed, as sequenced in a study of blood T cells in healthy people across ages. PCR was performed a second time for roughly 7 to 11 cycles using a sample-barcoded 5' primer and a J-beta primer mix. TCRdb re-analysed the 5' RACE reads in MiXCR, keeping a single row per CDR3 protein. This sample has hundreds of thousands of distinct CDR3 sequences, with 48% found just once. The sample was blood. Receptor source: a man aged 25-40 years in good health.

In this sample, this clonotype turned up once. The chain has TRBV6-2 or TRBV6-3 and TRBJ2-7; D perhaps matches TRBD2 (5 bases). The V and J ends lost 4 bases and 10 bases respectively, with 26 bases between them. CDR1 and CDR2 from the germline V gene are MNHEY and SVGEGT. The CDR3 is 16 residues long. The CDR3 DNA follows: TGTGCCAGCAGTTTACTAGTCGAAGGAGATAGTAAGACTCAGTACTTC. Residues: CASSLLVEGDSKTQYF.

This clonotype has a handful of counts. This chain connects TRBV6-2 or TRBV6-3 to TRBJ1-2; no definite D call. The CDR3 has 13 residues. CDR1 and CDR2 (germline): MNHEY, SVGEGT. The V end lost 4 bases, the J end lost 7 bases, and 13 bases lay between the germline ends. Here the CDR3 DNA reads TGTGCCAGCAGTTTTCCGGGAGTTGGTGGCTACACCTTC. Translation gives CASSFPGVGGYTF.